Shown below are 25 T cell receptor beta chains from a single sample sequenced in a study of T cells in Graves' hyperthyroidism and ophthalmopathy. RNA transcripts gave rise to amplified TCR beta CDR3 regions. First-round RT-PCR of the TCR CDR3 relied on the HTBI primer set. TCRdb ran MiXCR on the multiplex PCR reads and lists one entry per CDR3 protein. The table has a few hundred thousand distinct CDR3 sequences, roughly 15% seen once. Sample: blood. The receptors were gathered from a woman in her 30s with Graves' ophthalmopathy.

This clonotype was picked up a small number of times. V is TRBV10-2 and J is TRBJ1-3; tentative D call: TRBD1 (5 bases). This CDR3 spans 14 amino acids. The V end lost 8 bases, the J end lost 6 bases, and 17 bases lay between the germline ends. Germline V CDR1 and CDR2: WSHSY, SAAADI. The CDR3 coding sequence is TGCGCCAGCTCTGCCTCCGGGACGCCAAACACCATATATTTT. Amino acid sequence: CASSASGTPNTIYF.

This clonotype was recorded at least ten times. The chain combines TRBV20-1 with TRBJ2-7, with 7 bases that match TRBD2. The germline V gene encodes CDR1 DFQATT and CDR2 SNEGSKA (reference sequence). With 0 bases clipped from V and 4 bases from J, the junction kept 12 bases outside the gene matches. The length of the CDR3 is 16 residues. The CDR3 protein is CSARDTGGPTSYEQYF. The CDR3 coding sequence is TGCAGTGCTAGAGATACGGGGGGACCAACTTCTTACGAGCAGTACTTC.

This clonotype was detected ten times or more. This sequence joins TRBV2 and TRBJ1-4; D is possibly TRBD1 (5 bases). Trimming shortened V by 8 bases and J by 8 bases, and 18 bases separated the two germline ends. Germline assignment: CDR1 SNHLY and CDR2 FYNNEI. The CDR3 spans 14 residues. CDR3 in DNA: TGTGCCAGCTGGGGCCGGGCCCACGCAGAAAAACTGTTTTTT. Its protein product is CASWGRAHAEKLFF.

This clonotype was picked up many times. The chain links TRBV3-1 to TRBJ2-7; 7 bases are a match to TRBD2. CDR3 length: 16 residues. The germline gives CDR1 LGHDT, CDR2 YNNKEL (reference sequence). Trimming took 0 bases from V and 3 from J; bases not matched to a gene: 8. The CDR3, as DNA: TGTGCCAGCAGCCAAGAGGGAAGCGGGAATATCTACGAGCAGTACTTC. Translating it yields CASSQEGSGNIYEQYF.

There are a few counts of this clonotype. The chain has TRBV7-6 and TRBJ1-3; 7 positions match TRBD1. V gave up 3 bases and J gave up 3 bases; unmatched junction bases: 11. In germline, CDR1 is SGHVS, CDR2 FNYEAQ. The CDR3 contains 17 residues. In nucleotides, the CDR3 is TGTGCCAGCAGCTTGGATCCGACCTCAGGGGGTGGAAACACCATATATTTT. Its protein product is CASSLDPTSGGGNTIYF.

This clonotype was detected many times. The V call is TRBV30, the J call TRBJ1-2; D is unclear. Trimming removed 2 bases from V and 4 bases from J, with 14 bases in between. Germline lookup yields CDR1 GTSNPN and CDR2 SVGIG (reference sequence). The CDR3 has 14 amino acids. The CDR3 here is CAWSLDNESYGYTF. DNA for the CDR3: TGTGCCTGGAGTTTAGACAATGAGAGCTATGGCTACACCTTC.

Only one count was recorded for this clonotype. Germline is not matched at one junction end, which may reflect a read error. This sequence joins TRBV11-2 and TRBJ2-5; D might be TRBD1 (5 bases). The CDR3 sequence is 13 residues long. Germline CDR1 and CDR2: SGHAT and FQNNGV. CDR3 sequence (DNA): TGCGCCAGCATCGAGGCAGGGCTGGAGACCCAGTACTTC. Its translation: CASIEAGLETQYF.

The V and J genes are TRBV27 and TRBJ2-1; TRBD2 is a possible D gene (7 bases). Trimming pared 10 bases from V and 0 bases from J, leaving 10 bases between. This CDR3 region has 13 residues. In germline, CDR1 is MNHEY, CDR2 SMNVEV (reference sequence). CDR3 loop: CATGGASYNEQFF. In DNA, the CDR3 is TGTGCCACTGGGGGGGCCTCCTACAATGAGCAGTTCTTC.

J is TRBJ2-2 and V is TRBV28; 7 bases align to TRBD2. J lost 6 bases, V lost 2 bases, and 12 bases had no gene match. Germline V gene sequence: CDR1 MDHEN, CDR2 SYDVKM. This CDR3 comprises 17 residues. The CDR3: CASSLNGREGRPGELFF. Written as DNA, the CDR3 is TGTGCCAGCAGTTTAAATGGGAGGGAGGGCCGACCCGGGGAGCTGTTTTTT.

The chain couples TRBV6-1 to TRBJ2-1, with 8 nucleotides matching TRBD1. J was trimmed by 6 bases and V by 1 base; bases with no gene match: 5. Germline V lookup: CDR1 MNHNS, CDR2 SASEGT. The CDR3 has 15 residues. CDR3 residues: CASSEGTGNINEQFF. As DNA, the CDR3 is TGTGCCAGCAGTGAAGGGACAGGGAACATCAATGAGCAGTTCTTC.

This clonotype was counted many times. This chain joins TRBV27 and TRBJ1-5, with no clear D. The germline V gene encodes CDR1 MNHEY and CDR2 SMNVEV (reference sequence). The CDR3 length is 13 residues. Deletions cut 9 bases from V and 3 bases from J, with 12 bases between. The CDR3 DNA sequence: TGTGCCAGTAAACGGAGCCCCAATCAGCCCCAGCATTTT. Translating gives CASKRSPNQPQHF.

This clonotype showed up just a few times. The rearrangement uses TRBV28 and TRBJ2-7; 7 nucleotides agree with TRBD2. The CDR3 totals 15 residues. J was trimmed by 4 bases and V by 1 base; bases with no gene match: 7. From germline, CDR1 is MDHEN and CDR2 SYDVKM. The CDR3 is CASSLFRGGIYEQYF. CDR3 DNA: TGTGCCAGCAGTTTATTTCGCGGGGGTATATACGAGCAGTACTTC.

This clonotype was counted only a few times. The chain uses TRBV6-1 and TRBJ1-5; D might be TRBD1 (5 bases). CDR3 size: 15 residues. Germline V lookup: CDR1 MNHNS, CDR2 SASEGT. V dropped 5 bases and J dropped 7 bases, with 18 bases sitting between them. The CDR3 bases are TGTGCCAGCAGTTTTCAGGGCAAGCGAGGACAGCCCCAGCATTTT. Translating it yields CASSFQGKRGQPQHF.

This chain uses TRBV19 with TRBJ1-2, with 10 bases matching TRBD1. The germline V gene encodes CDR1 LNHDA and CDR2 SQIVND (reference sequence). This CDR3 contains 15 residues. Unmatched junction bases numbered 8, after V lost 6 bases and J lost 4 bases. The CDR3 loop is CASSSPRDRGYGYTF. CDR3 bases: TGTGCCAGTAGCTCTCCCCGGGACAGGGGCTATGGCTACACCTTC. The full variable domain, with the rest looked up from reference TRBV19 and TRBJ1-2, is DGGITQSPKYLFRKEGQNVTLSCEQNLNHDAMYWYRQDPGQGLRLIYYSQIVNDFQKGDIAEGYSVSREKKESFPLTVTSAQKNPTAFYLCASSSPRDRGYGYTFGSGTRLTVV.

This clonotype occurred a few times. This chain links TRBV10-1 with TRBJ2-3; TRBD1 is a possible D gene (6 bases). This CDR3 is 14 amino acids long. V was trimmed by 0 bases and J by 4 bases, leaving 8 bases between them. Germline V gene sequence: CDR1 WNHNN, CDR2 SYGVQD (reference sequence). CDR3 residues: CASSESDRPDTQYF. CDR3 sequence (DNA): TGCGCCAGCAGTGAGTCGGACAGACCAGATACGCAGTATTTT.

This clonotype was counted ten times or more. The chain couples TRBV18 to TRBJ2-1, with D possibly being TRBD1 (5 bases). Per the germline V gene, CDR1 is KGHSH and CDR2 is LQKENI. There are 14 residues in the CDR3. The V end was cut by 3 bases, the J end by 15 bases, with 21 bases between. The CDR3 DNA reads TGTGCCAGCTCACCGAACTACAGGAACACGATGTCGTTCTTC. Its translation is CASSPNYRNTMSFF.

The chain is built from TRBV5-6 and TRBJ2-7; 9 bases fit TRBD1. V shed 2 bases, J shed 7 bases, and the junction held 7 bases outside the gene matches. This CDR3 contains 14 residues. Germline V gene data show CDR1 as SGHDT and CDR2 as YYEEEE. The CDR3 is CASSFNRGLLEQYF. For the CDR3, the DNA is TGTGCCAGCAGCTTTAACAGGGGGCTACTTGAGCAGTACTTC. Drawing the rest from reference TRBV5-6 and TRBJ2-7, the complete variable domain is DAGVTQSPTHLIKTRGQQVTLRCSPKSGHDTVSWYQQALGQGPQFIFQYYEEEERQRGNFPDRFSGHQFPNYSSELNVNALLLGDSALYLCASSFNRGLLEQYFGPGTRLTVT.

This chain uses TRBV3-1 with TRBJ1-5; a possible D gene is TRBD1 (5 bases). The germline V and J ends were trimmed by 1 base and 7 bases, with 11 bases remaining between them. The CDR3 is made up of 14 amino acids. The germline CDR1 and CDR2 sequences are LGHDT and YNNKEL (reference sequence). CDR3 in DNA: TGTGCCAGCAGCCAAGCCGTGGGGGACCAGCCCCAGCATTTT. The encoded protein is CASSQAVGDQPQHF.

This clonotype was observed at least ten times. V and J are TRBV2 and TRBJ1-4; D uncertain. The ends were cut back, 1 base at V and 5 bases at J, with 5 bases in the middle. The CDR3 length is 13 residues. Germline V lookup: CDR1 SNHLY, CDR2 FYNNEI. As DNA, the CDR3 is TGTGCCAGCAGTGAAGTTGGAAATGAAAAACTGTTTTTT. Protein sequence: CASSEVGNEKLFF.

This clonotype was detected many times. The chain couples TRBV20-1 to TRBJ2-1; D is unresolved. The V end was cut by 3 bases, the J end by 7 bases, with 7 bases between. Germline CDR1 reads DFQATT; CDR2 reads SNEGSKA (reference sequence). The CDR3 consists of 11 residues. The CDR3 nucleotides read TGCAGTGCTAGGAATTCAAATGAGCAGTTCTTC. Amino acid sequence: CSARNSNEQFF.

In this sample, this clonotype turned up a few times. A single base separates this from a much larger clone, so it may be a read error. CDR3 residues: CARSVRGGNWQPQHF. The CDR3 coding sequence is TGTGCCCGGAGTGTACGTGGGGGGAACTGGCAGCCCCAGCATTTT. The genes are TRBV30 and TRBJ1-5, with D perhaps matching TRBD1 (5 bases). The CDR3 is made up of 15 amino acids. CDR1 is GTSNPN, CDR2 SVGIG, per germline (reference sequence).

This clonotype was detected a few times. Mismatch with germline at one junction end may stem from a read error. This chain joins TRBV9 and TRBJ2-1, with a tentative D call TRBD1 (5 bases). The CDR3 consists of 14 residues. Germline CDR1 is SGDLS and CDR2 is YYNGEE. The CDR3 sequence: CASRVDWGLGEQFF. The CDR3 region has the DNA TGTGCCAGCAGAGTAGATTGGGGCCTGGGGGAGCAGTTCTTC. Full variable domain (missing parts from reference TRBV9 and TRBJ2-1): DSGVTQTPKHLITATGQRVTLRCSPRSGDLSVYWYQQSLDQGLQFLIQYYNGEERAKGNILERFSAQQFPDLHSELNLSSLELGDSALYFCASRVDWGLGEQFFGPGTRLTVL.

This clonotype was detected only a few times. The chain couples TRBV18 to TRBJ1-1; D remains unclear. Trimming removed 4 bases from V and 9 bases from J, with 15 bases in between. Germline values: CDR1 KGHSH, CDR2 LQKENI. This CDR3 has 13 residues. This CDR3 is CASSLQLGSQAFF. The DNA of the CDR3 is TGTGCCAGCTCACTCCAACTTGGTTCTCAAGCTTTCTTT.

A few counts support this clonotype. A much larger clone differs by one base, so this may be a read error. V and J are TRBV20-1 and TRBJ1-2, with D unresolved. The CDR3 has 14 residues. V was clipped by 3 bases and J by 5 bases, with 16 bases between them. Germline lookup yields CDR1 DFQATT and CDR2 SNEGSKA (reference sequence). The CDR3 DNA reads TGCAGTGCTAGGTACCTACCTGGTGGGTATGGCTACACCTTC. Translation: CSARYLPGGYGYTF.

This CDR3 reads CASSQAQGDYEKLFF. The CDR3 bases are TGTGCCAGCAGCCAAGCACAGGGGGATTATGAAAAACTGTTTTTT. The rearrangement uses TRBV4-2 and TRBJ1-4; TRBD1 matches at 8 bases. This CDR3 spans 15 amino acids. The germline V gene has CDR1 LGHNA and CDR2 YNFKEQ. J lost 6 bases, V lost 1 base, and 4 bases had no gene match.